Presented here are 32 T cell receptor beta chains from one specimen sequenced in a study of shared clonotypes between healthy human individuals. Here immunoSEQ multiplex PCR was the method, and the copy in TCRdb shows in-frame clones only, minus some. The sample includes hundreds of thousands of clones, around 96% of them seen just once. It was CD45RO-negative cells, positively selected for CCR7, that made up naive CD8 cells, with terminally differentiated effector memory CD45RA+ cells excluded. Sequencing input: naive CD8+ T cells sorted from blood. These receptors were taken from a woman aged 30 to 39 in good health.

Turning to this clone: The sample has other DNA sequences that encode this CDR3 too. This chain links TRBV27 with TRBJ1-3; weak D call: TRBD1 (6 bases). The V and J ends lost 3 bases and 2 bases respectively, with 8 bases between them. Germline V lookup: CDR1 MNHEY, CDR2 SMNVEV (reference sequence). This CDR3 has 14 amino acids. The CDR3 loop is CASSFGGPGNTIYF. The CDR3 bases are TGTGCCAGCAGTTTCGGGGGGCCTGGAAACACCATATATTTT.

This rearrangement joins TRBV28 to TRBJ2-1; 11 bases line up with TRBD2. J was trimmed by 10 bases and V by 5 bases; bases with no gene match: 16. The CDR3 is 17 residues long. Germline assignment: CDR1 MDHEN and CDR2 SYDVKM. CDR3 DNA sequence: TGTGCCAGCAGTACTTGGACTAGCGGGCGGGAAGGGATGGAGCAGTTCTTC. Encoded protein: CASSTWTSGREGMEQFF. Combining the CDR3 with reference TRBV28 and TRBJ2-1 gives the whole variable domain DVKVTQSSRYLVKRTGEKVFLECVQDMDHENMFWYRQDPGLGLRLIYFSYDVKMKEKGDIPEGYSVSREKKERFSLILESASTNQTSMYLCASSTWTSGREGMEQFFGPGTRLTVL.

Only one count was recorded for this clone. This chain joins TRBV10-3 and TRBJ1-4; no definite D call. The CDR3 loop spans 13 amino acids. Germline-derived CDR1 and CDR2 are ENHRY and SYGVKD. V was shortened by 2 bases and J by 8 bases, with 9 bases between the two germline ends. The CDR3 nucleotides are TGTGCCATCAGTGAGGCGTCAGACGAAAAACTGTTTTTT. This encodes CAISEASDEKLFF.

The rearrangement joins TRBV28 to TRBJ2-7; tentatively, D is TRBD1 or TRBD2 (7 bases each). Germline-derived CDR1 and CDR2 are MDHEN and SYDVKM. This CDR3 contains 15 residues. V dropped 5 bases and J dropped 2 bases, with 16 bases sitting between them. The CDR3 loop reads CASSPPTGRAYEQYF. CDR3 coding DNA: TGTGCCAGCAGTCCTCCGACAGGGAGGGCCTACGAGCAGTACTTC. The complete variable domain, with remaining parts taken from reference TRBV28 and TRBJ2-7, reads DVKVTQSSRYLVKRTGEKVFLECVQDMDHENMFWYRQDPGLGLRLIYFSYDVKMKEKGDIPEGYSVSREKKERFSLILESASTNQTSMYLCASSPPTGRAYEQYFGPGTRLTVT.

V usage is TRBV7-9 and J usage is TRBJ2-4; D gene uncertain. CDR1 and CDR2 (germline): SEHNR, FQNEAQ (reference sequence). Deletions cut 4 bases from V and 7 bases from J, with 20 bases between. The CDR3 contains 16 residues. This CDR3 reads CASSYDVAVSFNIQYF. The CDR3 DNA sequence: TGTGCCAGCAGCTACGACGTCGCAGTTTCCTTCAACATTCAGTACTTC.

The CDR3 is CASSLVPLAGGTSYEQYF. The CDR3 nucleotides are TGCGCCAGCAGCCTCGTCCCACTAGCGGGAGGCACCTCCTACGAGCAGTACTTC. The rearrangement uses TRBV4-1 and TRBJ2-7; 12 nucleotides line up with TRBD2. Trimming at V came to 4 bases and at J to 0 bases, leaving 10 bases not matched to a gene. CDR3 length: 18 amino acids. The germline CDR1 and CDR2 sequences are MGHRA and YSYEKL.

Here the CDR3 DNA reads TGTGCCAGCAGCCCCGTAGCGGGAGTCTACAATGAGCAGTTCTTC. It is translated as CASSPVAGVYNEQFF. The chain is built from TRBV7-2 and TRBJ2-1, with 9 nucleotides matching TRBD2. V lost 5 bases to trimming and J lost 3 bases; unmatched junction nucleotides: 5. The CDR3 is made up of 15 amino acids. Germline CDR1 is SGHTA and CDR2 is FQGNSA.

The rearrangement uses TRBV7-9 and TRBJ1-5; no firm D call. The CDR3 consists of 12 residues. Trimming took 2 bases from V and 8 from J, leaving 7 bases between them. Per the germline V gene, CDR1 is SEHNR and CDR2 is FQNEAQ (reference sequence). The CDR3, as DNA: TGTGCCAGCAGCTTATTTGGGGAGCCCCAGCATTTT. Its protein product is CASSLFGEPQHF.

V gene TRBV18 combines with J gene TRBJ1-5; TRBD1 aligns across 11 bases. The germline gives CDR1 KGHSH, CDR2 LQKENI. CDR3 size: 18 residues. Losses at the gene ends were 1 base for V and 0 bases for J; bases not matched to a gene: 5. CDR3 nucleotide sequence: TGTGCCAGCTCACCACAAGGACAGGGGGCATATAGCAATCAGCCCCAGCATTTT. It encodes CASSPQGQGAYSNQPQHF. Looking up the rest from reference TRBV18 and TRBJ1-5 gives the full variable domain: NAGVMQNPRHLVRRRGQEARLRCSPMKGHSHVYWYRQLPEEGLKFMVYLQKENIIDESGMPKERFSAEFPKEGPSILRIQQVVRGDSAAYFCASSPQGQGAYSNQPQHFGDGTRLSIL.

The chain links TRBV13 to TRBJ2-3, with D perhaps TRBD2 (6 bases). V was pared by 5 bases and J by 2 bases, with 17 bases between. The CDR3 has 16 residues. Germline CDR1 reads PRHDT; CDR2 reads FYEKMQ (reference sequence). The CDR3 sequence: CASSLKKLRDTDTQYF. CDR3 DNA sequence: TGTGCCAGCAGCCTTAAGAAGTTGCGGGACACAGATACGCAGTATTTT. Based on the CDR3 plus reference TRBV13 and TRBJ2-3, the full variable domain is AAGVIQSPRHLIKEKRETATLKCYPIPRHDTVYWYQQGPGQDPQFLISFYEKMQSDKGSIPDRFSAQQFSDYHSELNMSSLELGDSALYFCASSLKKLRDTDTQYFGPGTRLTVL.

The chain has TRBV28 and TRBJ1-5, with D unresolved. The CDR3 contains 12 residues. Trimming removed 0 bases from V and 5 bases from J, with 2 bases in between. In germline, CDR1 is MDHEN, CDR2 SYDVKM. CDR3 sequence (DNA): TGTGCCAGCAGTTTATGGGATCAGCCCCAGCATTTT. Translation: CASSLWDQPQHF.

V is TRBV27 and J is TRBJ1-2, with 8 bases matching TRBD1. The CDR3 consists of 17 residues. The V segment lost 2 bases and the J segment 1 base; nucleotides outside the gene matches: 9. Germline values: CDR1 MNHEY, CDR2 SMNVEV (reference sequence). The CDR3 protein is CASSLAGGAWGNYGYTF. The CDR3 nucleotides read TGTGCCAGCAGTTTAGCAGGGGGCGCCTGGGGTAACTATGGCTACACCTTC.

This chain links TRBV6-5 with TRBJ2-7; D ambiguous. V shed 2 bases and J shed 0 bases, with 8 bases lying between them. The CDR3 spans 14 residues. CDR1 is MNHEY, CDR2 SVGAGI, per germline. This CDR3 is CASSYVESSYEQYF. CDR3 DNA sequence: TGTGCCAGCAGTTACGTGGAGAGCTCCTACGAGCAGTACTTC.

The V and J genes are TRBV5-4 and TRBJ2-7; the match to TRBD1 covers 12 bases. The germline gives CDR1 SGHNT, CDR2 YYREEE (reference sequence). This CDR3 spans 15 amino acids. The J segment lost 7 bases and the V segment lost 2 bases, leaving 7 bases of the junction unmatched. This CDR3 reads CASSFWGQGASEQYF. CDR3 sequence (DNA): TGTGCCAGCAGCTTTTGGGGACAGGGGGCTTCTGAGCAGTACTTC.

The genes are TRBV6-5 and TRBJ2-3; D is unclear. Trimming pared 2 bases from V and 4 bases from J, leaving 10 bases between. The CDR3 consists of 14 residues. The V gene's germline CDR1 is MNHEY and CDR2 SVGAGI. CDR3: CASSYGIGSDTQYF. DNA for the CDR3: TGTGCCAGCAGTTACGGGATCGGTTCAGATACGCAGTATTTT.

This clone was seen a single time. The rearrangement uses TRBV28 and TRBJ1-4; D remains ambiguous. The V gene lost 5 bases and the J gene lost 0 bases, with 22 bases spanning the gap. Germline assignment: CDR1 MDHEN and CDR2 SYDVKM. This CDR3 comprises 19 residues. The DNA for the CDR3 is TGTGCCAGCAGTGGCCTAGGGCCTAGATTATCTGCAACTAATGAAAAACTGTTTTTT. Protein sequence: CASSGLGPRLSATNEKLFF.

The CDR3 DNA reads TGTGCCAGCAGTCGTTACCACGACCGTGGCGAGCAGTACTTC. It yields the protein CASSRYHDRGEQYF. V usage is TRBV28 and J usage is TRBJ2-7; D remains ambiguous. Germline CDR1 MDHEN, CDR2 SYDVKM. The CDR3 has 14 amino acids. The V end lost 5 bases, the J end lost 6 bases, and 17 bases lay between the germline ends.

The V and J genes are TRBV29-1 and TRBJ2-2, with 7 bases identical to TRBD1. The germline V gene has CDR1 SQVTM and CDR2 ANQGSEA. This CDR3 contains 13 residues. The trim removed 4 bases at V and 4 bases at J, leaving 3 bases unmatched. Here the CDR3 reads CSVVGDSTGELFF. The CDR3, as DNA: TGCAGCGTTGTGGGGGACAGCACCGGGGAGCTGTTTTTT.

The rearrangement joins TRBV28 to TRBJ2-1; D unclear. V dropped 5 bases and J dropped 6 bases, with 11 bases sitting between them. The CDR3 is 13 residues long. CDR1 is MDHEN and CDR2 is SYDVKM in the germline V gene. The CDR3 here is CASSQVTRNEQFF. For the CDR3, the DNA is TGTGCCAGCAGTCAGGTGACCCGCAATGAGCAGTTCTTC.

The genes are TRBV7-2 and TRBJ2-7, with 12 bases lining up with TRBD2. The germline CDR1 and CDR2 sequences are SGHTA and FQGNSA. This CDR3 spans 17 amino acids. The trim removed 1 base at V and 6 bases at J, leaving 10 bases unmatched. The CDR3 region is CASSLDRLAGGPAEQYF. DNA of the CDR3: TGTGCCAGCAGCTTAGATAGGCTAGCGGGAGGGCCTGCCGAGCAGTACTTC. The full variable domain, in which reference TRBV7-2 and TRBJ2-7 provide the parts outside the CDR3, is GAGVSQSPSNKVTEKGKDVELRCDPISGHTALYWYRQSLGQGLEFLIYFQGNSAPDKSGLPSDRFSAERTGGSVSTLTIQRTQQEDSAVYLCASSLDRLAGGPAEQYFGPGTRLTVT.

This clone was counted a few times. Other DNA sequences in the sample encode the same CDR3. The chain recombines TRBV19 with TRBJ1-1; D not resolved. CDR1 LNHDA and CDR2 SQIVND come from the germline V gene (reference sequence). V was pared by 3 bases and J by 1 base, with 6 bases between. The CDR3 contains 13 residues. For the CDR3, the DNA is TGTGCCAGTAGTATTACCGAGAACACTGAAGCTTTCTTT. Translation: CASSITENTEAFF.

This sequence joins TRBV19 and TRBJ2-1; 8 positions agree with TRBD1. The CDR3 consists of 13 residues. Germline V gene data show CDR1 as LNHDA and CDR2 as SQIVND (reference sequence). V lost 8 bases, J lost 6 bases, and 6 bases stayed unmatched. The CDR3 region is CASSDRESNEQFF. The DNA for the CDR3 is TGTGCCAGTTCGGACAGGGAATCCAATGAGCAGTTCTTC.

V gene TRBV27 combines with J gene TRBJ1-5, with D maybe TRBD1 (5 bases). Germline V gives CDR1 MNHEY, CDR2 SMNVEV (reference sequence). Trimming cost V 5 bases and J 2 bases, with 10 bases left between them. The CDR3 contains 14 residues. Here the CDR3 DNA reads TGTGCCAGCAGTATAAGGGGCGGCAATCAGCCCCAGCATTTT. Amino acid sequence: CASSIRGGNQPQHF.

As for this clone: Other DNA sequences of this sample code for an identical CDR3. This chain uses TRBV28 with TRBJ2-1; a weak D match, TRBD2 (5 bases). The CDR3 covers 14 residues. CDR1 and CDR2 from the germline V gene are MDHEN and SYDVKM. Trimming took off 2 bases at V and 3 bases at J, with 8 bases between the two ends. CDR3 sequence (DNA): TGTGCCAGCAGTTTAAGCGGAAGCTACAATGAGCAGTTCTTC. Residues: CASSLSGSYNEQFF. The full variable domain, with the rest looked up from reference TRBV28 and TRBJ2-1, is DVKVTQSSRYLVKRTGEKVFLECVQDMDHENMFWYRQDPGLGLRLIYFSYDVKMKEKGDIPEGYSVSREKKERFSLILESASTNQTSMYLCASSLSGSYNEQFFGPGTRLTVL.

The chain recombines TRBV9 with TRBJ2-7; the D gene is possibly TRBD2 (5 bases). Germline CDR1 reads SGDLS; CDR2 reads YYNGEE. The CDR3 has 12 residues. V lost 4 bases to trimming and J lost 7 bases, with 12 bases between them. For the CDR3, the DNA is TGTGCCAGCAGCTCTCCCCCGGGAGAGCAGTACTTC. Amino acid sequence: CASSSPPGEQYF.

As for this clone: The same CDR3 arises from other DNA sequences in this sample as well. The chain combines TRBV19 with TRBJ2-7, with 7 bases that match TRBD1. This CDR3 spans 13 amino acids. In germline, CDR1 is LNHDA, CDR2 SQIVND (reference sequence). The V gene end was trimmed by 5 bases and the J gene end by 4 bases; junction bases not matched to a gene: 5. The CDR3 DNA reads TGTGCCAGTAGTCCTGGGACAGATTACGAGCAGTACTTC. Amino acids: CASSPGTDYEQYF.

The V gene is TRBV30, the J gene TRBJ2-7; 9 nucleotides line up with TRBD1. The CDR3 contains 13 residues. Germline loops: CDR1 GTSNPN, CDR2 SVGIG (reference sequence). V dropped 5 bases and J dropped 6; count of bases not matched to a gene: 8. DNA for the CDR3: TGTGCCTGGGCCGGGACAGGGAGAGGCGAGCAGTACTTC. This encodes CAWAGTGRGEQYF.

This CDR3 is CLGGINTGELFF. Here the CDR3 DNA reads TGTCTCGGCGGGATCAACACCGGGGAGCTGTTTTTT. The chain uses TRBV30 and TRBJ2-2; maybe TRBD2 (6 bases). The CDR3 sequence is 12 residues long. The germline CDR1 and CDR2 sequences are GTSNPN and SVGIG (reference sequence). Combining the CDR3 with reference TRBV30 and TRBJ2-2 gives the whole variable domain SQTIHQWPATLVQPVGSPLSLECTVEGTSNPNLYWYRQAAGRGLQLLFYSVGIGQISSEVPQNLSASRPQDRQFILSSKKLLLSDSGFYLCLGGINTGELFFGEGSRLTVL.

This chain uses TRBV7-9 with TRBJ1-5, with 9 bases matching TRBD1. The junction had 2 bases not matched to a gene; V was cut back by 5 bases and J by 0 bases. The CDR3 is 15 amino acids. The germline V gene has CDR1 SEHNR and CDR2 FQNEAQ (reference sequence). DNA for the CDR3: TGTGCCAGCAGCCAGGACAGGGGTAGCAATCAGCCCCAGCATTTT. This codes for CASSQDRGSNQPQHF.

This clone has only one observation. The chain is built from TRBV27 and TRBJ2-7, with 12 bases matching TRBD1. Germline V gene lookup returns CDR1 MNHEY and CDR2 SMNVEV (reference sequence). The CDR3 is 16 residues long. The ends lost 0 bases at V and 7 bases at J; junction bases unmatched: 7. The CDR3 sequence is CASSLSPGTGGGEQYF. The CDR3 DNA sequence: TGTGCCAGCAGTTTATCCCCCGGGACAGGGGGCGGTGAGCAGTACTTC.

CDR3 in amino acids: CASSWTENYGYTF. The CDR3 bases are TGTGCCAGCAGCTGGACAGAGAACTATGGCTACACCTTC. The rearrangement links TRBV7-9 to TRBJ1-2; D perhaps matches TRBD1 (6 bases). There are 13 residues in the CDR3. Trimming took 4 bases from V and 2 from J, leaving 8 bases between them. Germline V gives CDR1 SEHNR, CDR2 FQNEAQ (reference sequence).

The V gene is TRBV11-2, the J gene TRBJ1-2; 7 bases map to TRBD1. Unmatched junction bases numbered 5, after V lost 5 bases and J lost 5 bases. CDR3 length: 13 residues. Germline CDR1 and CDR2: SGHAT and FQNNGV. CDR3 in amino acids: CASSLMTGYGYTF. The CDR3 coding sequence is TGTGCCAGCAGCCTCATGACAGGGTATGGCTACACCTTC.